This T cell receptor (beta chain) was sequenced for a study of T cell responses to AZD1222 COVID-19 vaccine. Notes on this clone: Its antigen is currently unknown.

Some clones are missing from TCRdb's copy, which holds only in-frame ones; the method was immunoSEQ multiplex PCR. In the table there are over 200,000 clones, around 94% of which are singletons. Germline lookup yields CDR1 MDHEN and CDR2 SYDVKM. After removal of 3 bases from V and 5 bases from J, the junction contained 13 bases not matched to a gene. This CDR3 spans 17 amino acids. Study findings and constraints: The CD4 TCRs associated with vaccination extended across spike and predominated at 160-218 and 743-854.

The specimen was peripheral blood, collected 28 days after the second dose of the MenACWY control vaccine. The V call is TRBV28, the J call TRBJ1-3; 7 bases are shared with TRBD1. The TCR comes from an adult who received the MenACWY meningococcal vaccine as a control. For the CDR3, the DNA is TGTGCCAGCAGTTTCTCGGGACAAGGGGGCTTTCGAAACACCATATATTTT. Amino acids: CASSFSGQGGFRNTIYF.